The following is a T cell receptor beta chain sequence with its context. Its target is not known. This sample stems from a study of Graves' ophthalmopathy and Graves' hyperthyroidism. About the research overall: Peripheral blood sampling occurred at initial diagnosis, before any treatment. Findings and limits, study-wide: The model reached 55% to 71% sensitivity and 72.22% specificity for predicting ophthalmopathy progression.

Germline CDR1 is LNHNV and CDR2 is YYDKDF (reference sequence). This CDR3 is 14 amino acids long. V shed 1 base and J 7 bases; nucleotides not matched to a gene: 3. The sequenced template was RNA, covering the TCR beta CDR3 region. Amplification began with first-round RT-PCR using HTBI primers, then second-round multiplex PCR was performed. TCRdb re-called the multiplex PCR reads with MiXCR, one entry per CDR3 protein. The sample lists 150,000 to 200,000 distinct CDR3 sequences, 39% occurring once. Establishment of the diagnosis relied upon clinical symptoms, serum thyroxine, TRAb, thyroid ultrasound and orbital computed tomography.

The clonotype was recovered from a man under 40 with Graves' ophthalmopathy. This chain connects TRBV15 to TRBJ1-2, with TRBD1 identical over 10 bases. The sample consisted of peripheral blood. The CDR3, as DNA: TGTGCCACCAGCAGAGGACAGGGGGCTGGTGGCTACACCTTC. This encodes CATSRGQGAGGYTF.